The rows below give T cell receptor beta chains drawn from one sample of a study of cytomegalovirus exposure and HLA in healthy donors. This table comes from immunoSEQ multiplex PCR, and its TCRdb copy is limited to in-frame clones, with some not included. The table includes 200,000 to 250,000 clones, around 80% detected once. Source material: PBMCs. These receptors all stem from a man in his late teens or twenties in good health and CMV-seronegative. Each CDR3 is given with its conserved first and last residue. The D gene is left open where the match is weak. Not every row has a clone size; where given, it reads once, few, many or a size class.

v_gene: TRBV2; d_gene: TRBD2; j_gene: TRBJ2-1; abundance: .; CDR3nt: TGTGCCAGCAGGGGTAGCGGGAGGGCCTACAATGAGCAATTCTTC; CDR3aa: CASRGSGRAYNEQFF
v_gene: TRBV27; d_gene: .; j_gene: TRBJ2-7; abundance: once; CDR3nt: TGTGCCAGCAGTTTTTCCCAGGGGACCTCCTCCTACGAGCAGTACTTC; CDR3aa: CASSFSQGTSSYEQYF
v_gene: TRBV30; d_gene: .; j_gene: TRBJ1-1; abundance: .; CDR3nt: TGTGCCTGGAGGGCGGGGGCGAACACTGAAGCTTTCTTT; CDR3aa: CAWRAGANTEAFF
v_gene: TRBV2; d_gene: .; j_gene: TRBJ2-5; abundance: .; CDR3nt: TGTGCCAGCAGTGAAGTAGTAGGGGCGTTCCGAGAGACCCAGTACTTC; CDR3aa: CASSEVVGAFRETQYF
v_gene: TRBV5-1; d_gene: .; j_gene: TRBJ2-3; abundance: .; CDR3nt: TGCGCCAGCAGCTTCGCAGATACGCAGTATTTT; CDR3aa: CASSFADTQYF
v_gene: TRBV9; d_gene: TRBD2; j_gene: TRBJ2-5; abundance: .; CDR3nt: TGTGCCAGCAGCGCCGGGGGGGGAGAGACCCAGTACTTC; CDR3aa: CASSAGGGETQYF
v_gene: TRBV28; d_gene: .; j_gene: TRBJ1-3; abundance: once; CDR3nt: TGTGCCAGCAGCGCAGGGGAAGGTTACTCTGGAAACACCATATATTTT; CDR3aa: CASSAGEGYSGNTIYF
v_gene: TRBV7-9; d_gene: .; j_gene: TRBJ1-1; abundance: .; CDR3nt: TGTGCCAGCAGCTTAGATCCCAGGGGGAACACTGAAGCTTTCTTT; CDR3aa: CASSLDPRGNTEAFF
v_gene: TRBV18; d_gene: .; j_gene: TRBJ2-5; abundance: .; CDR3nt: TGTGCCAGCTCGGGCCCTTTTCAAGAGACCCAGTACTTC; CDR3aa: CASSGPFQETQYF
v_gene: TRBV30; d_gene: TRBD2; j_gene: TRBJ2-7; abundance: .; CDR3nt: TGTGCCTGGAGTCCTCCCTTCAGCGGGATATCCTACGAGCAGTACTTC; CDR3aa: CAWSPPFSGISYEQYF
v_gene: TRBV18; d_gene: TRBD2; j_gene: TRBJ2-1; abundance: once; CDR3nt: TGTGCCAGCTCATCTGGGACTAGCGGGGCTAATGAGCAGTTCTTC; CDR3aa: CASSSGTSGANEQFF
v_gene: TRBV5-1; d_gene: .; j_gene: TRBJ1-1; abundance: .; CDR3nt: TGCGCCAGCAGCTTGGATTCGGGGGGCGAAGCTTTCTTT; CDR3aa: CASSLDSGGEAFF
v_gene: TRBV20-1; d_gene: .; j_gene: TRBJ1-1; abundance: .; CDR3nt: TGCAGGGCAAGTCAGAACACTGAAGCTTTCTTT; CDR3aa: CRASQNTEAFF
v_gene: TRBV6-5; d_gene: .; j_gene: TRBJ2-7; abundance: .; CDR3nt: TGTGCCAGCACCGCAGGTCGGTACTACGAGCAGTACTTC; CDR3aa: CASTAGRYYEQYF
v_gene: TRBV2; d_gene: .; j_gene: TRBJ1-5; abundance: .; CDR3nt: TGTGCCAGCAGTTTACAGTATAGCAATCAGCCCCAGCATTTT; CDR3aa: CASSLQYSNQPQHF
v_gene: TRBV2; d_gene: .; j_gene: TRBJ2-7; abundance: .; CDR3nt: TGTGCCAGCGGCGGGACAGTCAAAACCCCAACCTACGAGCAGTACTTC; CDR3aa: CASGGTVKTPTYEQYF
v_gene: TRBV27; d_gene: .; j_gene: TRBJ1-5; abundance: .; CDR3nt: TGTGCCAGCAGTTTAATAGGAGGTTGGGGCAATCAGCCCCAGCATTTT; CDR3aa: CASSLIGGWGNQPQHF
v_gene: TRBV19; d_gene: TRBD1; j_gene: TRBJ2-7; abundance: .; CDR3nt: TGTGCCAGTAGTTCCCAGAGGACAGGGGAGGACGAGCAGTACTTC; CDR3aa: CASSSQRTGEDEQYF
v_gene: TRBV27; d_gene: .; j_gene: TRBJ1-2; abundance: once; CDR3nt: TGTGCCAGCATCCCGAGGTTAGGGGTTCCCGTTGGCTACACCTTC; CDR3aa: CASIPRLGVPVGYTF
v_gene: TRBV9; d_gene: .; j_gene: TRBJ1-2; abundance: few; CDR3nt: TGTGCCAGCAGTGGAGGGTATAACTATGGCTACACCTTC; CDR3aa: CASSGGYNYGYTF
v_gene: TRBV2; d_gene: TRBD1; j_gene: TRBJ1-4; abundance: .; CDR3nt: TGTGCCAGCAGCAAGGGACAGGGGAGTGGGAAACTGTTTTTT; CDR3aa: CASSKGQGSGKLFF
v_gene: TRBV27; d_gene: TRBD2; j_gene: TRBJ2-7; abundance: .; CDR3nt: TGTGCCAGCAGTTCGGGACTAGCGGCAGGCTACGAGCAGTACTTC; CDR3aa: CASSSGLAAGYEQYF
v_gene: TRBV27; d_gene: .; j_gene: TRBJ1-1; abundance: once; CDR3nt: TGTGCCAGCAGTTCCCTGACAATGAGGGTCCCCATGAACACTGAAGCTTTCTTT; CDR3aa: CASSSLTMRVPMNTEAFF
v_gene: TRBV7-9; d_gene: .; j_gene: TRBJ2-2; abundance: .; CDR3nt: TGTGCCAGCAGCCCTCCCAGGGAAACCGGGGAGCTGTTTTTT; CDR3aa: CASSPPRETGELFF
v_gene: TRBV5-1; d_gene: TRBD1; j_gene: TRBJ1-2; abundance: .; CDR3nt: TGCGCCAGCACTTTGACAGGGAACTATGGCTACACCTTC; CDR3aa: CASTLTGNYGYTF
v_gene: TRBV2; d_gene: .; j_gene: TRBJ1-4; abundance: .; CDR3nt: TGTGCCAGCAGTGGCAGGGTAATGTTTTTT; CDR3aa: CASSGRVMFF
v_gene: TRBV10-2; d_gene: TRBD2; j_gene: TRBJ2-1; abundance: .; CDR3nt: TGCGCCAGCTCGGTTAGCGGGAGCTCCTACAATGAGCAGTTCTTC; CDR3aa: CASSVSGSSYNEQFF
v_gene: TRBV9; d_gene: .; j_gene: TRBJ2-2; abundance: few; CDR3nt: TGTGCCAGCAGCGTAGACCCCGGGGGAAACACCGGGGAGCTGTTTTTT; CDR3aa: CASSVDPGGNTGELFF
v_gene: TRBV9; d_gene: .; j_gene: TRBJ2-1; abundance: .; CDR3nt: TGTGCCAGCAGCCCTAGGGGGGGTCACTCCTACAATGAGCAGTTCTTC; CDR3aa: CASSPRGGHSYNEQFF
v_gene: TRBV30; d_gene: TRBD2; j_gene: TRBJ2-7; abundance: .; CDR3nt: TGTGCCCGATCGCGGGAGGGGTCCTACGAGCAGTACTTC; CDR3aa: CARSREGSYEQYF
v_gene: TRBV29-1; d_gene: .; j_gene: TRBJ1-1; abundance: .; CDR3nt: TGCAGCGTTGCCAGACAGACCTGGGAAGCTTTCTTT; CDR3aa: CSVARQTWEAFF
v_gene: TRBV11-3; d_gene: TRBD1; j_gene: TRBJ2-3; abundance: once; CDR3nt: TGTGCCAGCAGCTTAGGAGGGGGCAGCGATACGCAGTATTTT; CDR3aa: CASSLGGGSDTQYF
v_gene: TRBV30; d_gene: .; j_gene: TRBJ1-5; abundance: few; CDR3nt: TGTGCCTGGAGTGCCGGACTCCGCAATCAGCCCCAGCATTTT; CDR3aa: CAWSAGLRNQPQHF
v_gene: TRBV27; d_gene: .; j_gene: TRBJ1-1; abundance: .; CDR3nt: TGTGCCAGCAGTTTACGACAGTCTGAAGCTTTCTTT; CDR3aa: CASSLRQSEAFF
v_gene: TRBV5-6; d_gene: .; j_gene: TRBJ1-5; abundance: few; CDR3nt: TGTGCCAGCAGCCTCAGGGCAGGGATCAACTATGGCAATCAGCCCCAGCATTTT; CDR3aa: CASSLRAGINYGNQPQHF